This T cell receptor beta chain was captured in a study of cytomegalovirus exposure and HLA in healthy donors. Study-level points and caveats: Later analysis showed TCR association rates varying by HLA locus, highest for DRB1 and lowest for HLA-C. A later analysis appeared to link common viral pathogens to several of the most significant clusters.

Note on this clone: Its antigen remains unidentified.

Vbeta (60) and Jbeta (13) primers were used in the PCR. As originally analysed: Approximately 72 million unique TCR beta chains, about 10 million of them shared, were counted by a later analysis. Generated by immunoSEQ multiplex PCR, the TCRdb table keeps only in-frame clones and is missing some. The DNA was the basis for D and trimming; V, J and clone size are from that table. The sample yields approximately 170,000 clones, around two thirds seen once. The CDR3 totals 16 residues. Per the germline V gene, CDR1 is SGHTA and CDR2 is FQGNSA. The V end was cut by 5 bases, the J end by 0 bases, with 15 bases between.

Sequenced input: PBMCs. V and J are TRBV7-2 and TRBJ2-3; TRBD1 is a possible D gene (5 bases). The TCR comes from a man between 40 and 49 years old in good health and CMV-seronegative. CDR3 region: CASSLDFKGSTDTQYF. In DNA form, the CDR3 reads TGTGCCAGCAGCCTCGACTTTAAGGGGAGCACAGATACGCAGTATTTT. The whole variable domain, remainder taken from reference TRBV7-2 and TRBJ2-3, is GAGVSQSPSNKVTEKGKDVELRCDPISGHTALYWYRQSLGQGLEFLIYFQGNSAPDKSGLPSDRFSAERTGGSVSTLTIQRTQQEDSAVYLCASSLDFKGSTDTQYFGPGTRLTVL.